This entry lists 3 T cell receptor beta chains sequenced from one sample in a study of cytomegalovirus exposure and HLA in healthy donors. Vbeta (60) and Jbeta (13) primers were used in the PCR. Measured with immunoSEQ multiplex PCR; TCRdb has only the in-frame clones, and not every one. The sample gives fewer than 150,000 clones, around 75% of which show up once; around 3% is in the top ten. The specimen sequenced was PBMCs. Source of these receptors: a man in his forties in good health and CMV-seronegative.

This clone was detected once. The chain is built from TRBV7-2 and TRBJ2-1; 7 positions match TRBD2. The V segment lost 5 bases and the J segment 4 bases; nucleotides outside the gene matches: 8. The CDR3 consists of 15 residues. Looked up from germline, CDR1 is SGHTA and CDR2 is FQGNSA. The CDR3 DNA sequence: TGTGCCAGCAGCCTAACGGCGGGGGATTACAATGAGCAGTTCTTC. This encodes CASSLTAGDYNEQFF.

The J gene is TRBJ1-5, the V gene TRBV19; D gene uncertain. The V and J ends lost 5 bases and 6 bases respectively, with 14 bases between them. CDR3 length: 14 residues. From germline, CDR1 is LNHDA and CDR2 SQIVND (reference sequence). The CDR3 spells CASSSRSHSQPQHF. The CDR3 nucleotides read TGTGCCAGTAGTTCGCGGAGCCACTCTCAGCCCCAGCATTTT.

The J gene is TRBJ2-7, the V gene TRBV4-1, with a possible D match to TRBD2 (6 bases). This CDR3 contains 13 residues. Germline V gene data show CDR1 as MGHRA and CDR2 as YSYEKL. The germline V and J ends were trimmed by 5 bases and 2 bases, with 10 bases remaining between them. The CDR3 here is CASSGGSTYEQYF. The CDR3 bases are TGCGCCAGCAGCGGGGGGTCTACCTACGAGCAGTACTTC.